These T cell receptor beta chains were read from a single sample in a study of blood T cell repertoires in COVID-19. Assay: immunoSEQ multiplex PCR; the TCRdb copy retains only in-frame clones and omits some. The sample holds some 260,000 clones, under 90% seen once. Input material: peripheral blood. The receptor set was obtained from a woman between 18 and 29 years old with acute or convalescent COVID-19. CDR3s include the opening cysteine and the closing phenylalanine or tryptophan. The order of the fields is CDR3 protein, J gene, V gene.

CASSSHPGLGYEQYF,TRBJ2-7,TRBV11-2
CASRTLNTGYTF,TRBJ1-2,TRBV27
CASSLVPPMATEPYEQYF,TRBJ2-7,TRBV7-2
CASRAKTSGRYEQYF,TRBJ2-7,TRBV19
CASSLGLQETQYF,TRBJ2-5,TRBV7-2
CASRIKTGDYEQYF,TRBJ2-7,TRBV5-1
CASSSGQGGSGELFF,TRBJ2-2,TRBV7-9
CASSFGTSNNEQFF,TRBJ2-1,TRBV5-1
CASSLGDSVPNEKLFF,TRBJ1-4,TRBV5-8
CASSLNRARVVEQFF,TRBJ2-1,TRBV13
CASSWLRQGPNEQFF,TRBJ2-1,TRBV7-2
CATEARWSGTGELFF,TRBJ2-2,TRBV15
CATSREWGEGNTIYF,TRBJ1-3,TRBV15
CASSSLGDRVGIYSNQPQHF,TRBJ1-5,TRBV6-2/TRBV6-3
CASSARGTGELFF,TRBJ2-2,TRBV21-1
CAWSGGGPTGRQPQHF,TRBJ1-5,TRBV30
CASSYLQARNQPQHF,TRBJ1-5,TRBV6-2/TRBV6-3
CASSRTTRPGELFF,TRBJ2-2,TRBV28